This TCR beta chain was identified during a study of molecular identifiers for immune sequencing clone quantification. This clonotype was detected many times. Trimming cost V 4 bases and J 6 bases, with 6 bases left between them. Germline CDR1 reads SEHNR; CDR2 reads FQNEAQ (reference sequence). This CDR3 region has 12 residues. TCRdb independently ran MiXCR on the PCR reads; one entry per CDR3 protein. The top ten clones hold roughly 0.7% of a sample with about 320,000 distinct CDR3 sequences, under 25% of them seen once. The sequenced material came from naive CD8+ T cells from blood, with Jurkat cell RNA spiked in. The subset: FACS-sorted CD8+CD4-CCR7+CD45RA+ naive T cells. The chain joins TRBV7-9 to TRBJ2-2, with a possible D match to TRBD1 (6 bases). The sequence came from a human donor in good health. Some libraries in this study had Jurkat cell RNA spiked in. CDR3 residues: CASSWGPGELFF. In nucleotides, the CDR3 is TGTGCCAGCAGCTGGGGGCCCGGGGAGCTGTTTTTT.